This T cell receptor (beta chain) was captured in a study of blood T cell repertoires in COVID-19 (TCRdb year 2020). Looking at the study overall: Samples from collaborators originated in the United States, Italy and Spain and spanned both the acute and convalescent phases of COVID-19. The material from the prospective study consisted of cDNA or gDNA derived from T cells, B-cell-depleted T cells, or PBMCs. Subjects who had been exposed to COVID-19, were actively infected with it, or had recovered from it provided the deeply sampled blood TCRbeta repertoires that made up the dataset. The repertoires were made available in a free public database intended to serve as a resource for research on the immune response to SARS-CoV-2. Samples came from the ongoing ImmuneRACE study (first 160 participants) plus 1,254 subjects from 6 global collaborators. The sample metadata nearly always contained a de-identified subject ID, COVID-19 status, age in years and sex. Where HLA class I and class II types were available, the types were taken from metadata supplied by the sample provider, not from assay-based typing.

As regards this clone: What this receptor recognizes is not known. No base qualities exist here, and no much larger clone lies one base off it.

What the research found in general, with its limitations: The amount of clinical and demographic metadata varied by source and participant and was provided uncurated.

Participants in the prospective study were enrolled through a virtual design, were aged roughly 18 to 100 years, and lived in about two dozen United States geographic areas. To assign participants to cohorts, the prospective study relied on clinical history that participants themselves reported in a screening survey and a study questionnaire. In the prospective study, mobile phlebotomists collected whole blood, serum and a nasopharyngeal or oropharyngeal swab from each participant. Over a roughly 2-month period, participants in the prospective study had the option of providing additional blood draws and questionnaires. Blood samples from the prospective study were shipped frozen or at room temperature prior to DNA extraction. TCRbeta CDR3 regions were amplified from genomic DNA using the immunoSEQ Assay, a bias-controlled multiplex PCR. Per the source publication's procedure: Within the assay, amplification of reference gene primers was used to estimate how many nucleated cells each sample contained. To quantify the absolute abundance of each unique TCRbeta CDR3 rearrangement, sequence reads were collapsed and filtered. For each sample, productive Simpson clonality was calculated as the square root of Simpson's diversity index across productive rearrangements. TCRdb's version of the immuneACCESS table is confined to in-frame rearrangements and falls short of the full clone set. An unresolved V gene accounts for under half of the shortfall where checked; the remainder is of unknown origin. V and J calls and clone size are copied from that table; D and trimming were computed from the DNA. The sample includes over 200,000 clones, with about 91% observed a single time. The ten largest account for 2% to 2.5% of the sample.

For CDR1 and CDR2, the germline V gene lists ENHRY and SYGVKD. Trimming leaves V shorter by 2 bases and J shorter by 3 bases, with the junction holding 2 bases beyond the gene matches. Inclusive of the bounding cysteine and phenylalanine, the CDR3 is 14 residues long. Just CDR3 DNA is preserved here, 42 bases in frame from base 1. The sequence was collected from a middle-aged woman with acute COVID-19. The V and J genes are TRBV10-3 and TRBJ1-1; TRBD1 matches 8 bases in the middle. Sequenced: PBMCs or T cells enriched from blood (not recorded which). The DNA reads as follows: TGTGCCATCAGTGAGCAGGGGGCTTACACTGAAGCTTTCTTT. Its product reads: CAISEQGAYTEAFF.